This T cell receptor (beta chain) originates from a study of T-cell reconstitution after alpha-beta-depleted transplantation in children. Findings and caveats of the study: Diversity and T-cell counts at one year after transplant derived mostly from new T cells. The origin of alpha-beta T cells about two months after transplant was reportedly several hundred expanded graft clones.

This clonotype occurred a few times. Its antigen is not known. The TCRbeta library was prepared with unique molecular identifiers. TCRdb reprocessed the PCR reads with MiXCR, giving one entry per CDR3 protein. The table records hundreds of thousands of distinct CDR3 sequences, less than 15% of them present only once. This material consisted of PBMCs, taken before TCRalphabeta/CD19-depleted stem cell transplant. This clonotype was sampled from a girl between 2 and 10 years old with congenital amegakaryocytic thrombocytopenia, due to receive a stem cell transplant.

The CDR3 coding sequence is TGCAGTGCTAGGGGGACTAGCGGTACGAATCTGTACTTC. Translating gives CSARGTSGTNLYF. The chain combines TRBV20-1 with TRBJ2-7, with 11 bases that match TRBD2. The germline V gene encodes CDR1 DFQATT and CDR2 SNEGSKA (reference sequence). This CDR3 contains 13 residues. V shed 3 bases and J 12 bases; nucleotides not matched to a gene: 10.